These 12 T cell receptor beta chains were sequenced from one sample in a study of ipilimumab plus nivolumab after autologous stem cell transplantation. The assay was immunoSEQ multiplex PCR, and TCRdb's table has in-frame clones only and misses some. The sample has around 84,000 clones, approximately 86% seen once. The sample here was PBMCs, taken in a trial of ipilimumab plus nivolumab as post-transplant consolidation. The origin of the receptors is a male donor with diffuse large B-cell lymphoma.

The chain's CDR3 is CATISLSGGNEQFF. For the CDR3, the DNA is TGTGCCACCATCTCCCTTAGCGGGGGAAATGAGCAGTTCTTC. J is TRBJ2-1 and V is TRBV15; 9 nucleotides line up with TRBD2. This CDR3 is 14 amino acids long. Germline V gene lookup returns CDR1 LNHNV and CDR2 YYDKDF (reference sequence). Trimming took 7 bases from V and 7 from J; bases not matched to a gene: 8.

V is TRBV6-6 and J is TRBJ2-3, with D maybe TRBD2 (6 bases). This CDR3 is built from 16 residues. V was cut by 0 bases and J by 2 bases, with 12 bases left in between. The V gene's germline CDR1 is MNHNY and CDR2 SVGAGI (reference sequence). The CDR3 is CASSYSRRGDTDTQYF. CDR3 nucleotides: TGTGCCAGCAGTTACTCGAGGCGGGGAGACACAGATACGCAGTATTTT.

The genes are TRBV5-1 and TRBJ1-2, with no clear D. This CDR3 is 14 amino acids long. V was pared by 5 bases and J by 6 bases, with 17 bases between. Germline V lookup: CDR1 SGHRS, CDR2 YFSETQ. The CDR3 region is CASSYRAGEDGYTF. Here the CDR3 DNA reads TGCGCCAGCAGTTATAGGGCGGGAGAGGATGGCTACACCTTC.

Turning to this clone: Other DNA sequences in the same sample also yield this CDR3. This chain uses TRBV2 with TRBJ2-5; TRBD2 matches at 11 bases. The germline V gene encodes CDR1 SNHLY and CDR2 FYNNEI. J gave up 4 bases and V 6 bases, and 4 bases lay outside the gene matches. The CDR3 runs to 14 residues. DNA for the CDR3: TGTGCCAGCAGGGAACTAGCGGGGGTAGAGACCCAGTACTTC. Protein sequence: CASRELAGVETQYF.

The V call is TRBV4-3, the J call TRBJ2-6, with D possibly matching TRBD1 (5 bases). V was clipped by 1 base and J by 0 bases, with 13 bases between them. The CDR3 extends over 18 amino acids. CDR1 and CDR2 from the germline V gene are LGHNA and YSLEER. The CDR3 DNA reads as TGCGCCAGCAGCCAAGCAACAGGCCGAAGCTCTGGGGCCAACGTCCTGACTTTC. As protein: CASSQATGRSSGANVLTF.

V is TRBV28 and J is TRBJ1-2; D not resolved. V was clipped by 3 bases and J by 5 bases, with 13 bases between them. The CDR3 runs 14 residues. Looked up from germline, CDR1 is MDHEN and CDR2 is SYDVKM. CDR3 in amino acids: CASSLNGPAYGYTF. The CDR3 coding sequence is TGTGCCAGCAGTTTGAACGGACCTGCTTATGGCTACACCTTC.

The chain joins TRBV6-5 to TRBJ2-2; D ambiguous. This CDR3 region has 13 residues. V lost 6 bases to trimming and J lost 1 base, with 6 bases between them. Germline CDR1 MNHEY, CDR2 SVGAGI. The CDR3 sequence: CASRPQNTGELFF. CDR3 DNA: TGTGCCAGCAGACCACAGAACACCGGGGAGCTGTTTTTT.

This clone was counted a single time. The chain employs TRBV12-2 and TRBJ2-1; the D segment call TRBD2 is taken from the table without a DNA check. TRBV12-2 represents a pseudogene. The CDR3 is made up of 16 amino acids. CDR3 region: CASRPRLAGAYNEQFF. The DNA of the CDR3 is TGTGCAAGTCGCCCGCGACTAGCAGGGGCCTACAATGAGCAGTTCTTC.

J is TRBJ2-3 and V is TRBV5-1; the match to TRBD2 covers 9 bases. CDR1 and CDR2 from the germline V gene are SGHRS and YFSETQ. J was trimmed by 4 bases and V by 0 bases; bases with no gene match: 0. There are 14 residues in the CDR3. The CDR3 is CASSLVAGADTQYF. In nucleotides, the CDR3 is TGCGCCAGCAGCTTGGTAGCGGGGGCAGATACGCAGTATTTT.

This chain uses TRBV27 with TRBJ2-7; possibly TRBD1 for D (6 bases). Trimming left V 3 bases short and J 7 bases short, with 10 bases between. The CDR3 has 12 residues. CDR1 MNHEY and CDR2 SMNVEV come from the germline V gene (reference sequence). The CDR3 sequence: CASSFRGMEQYF. The CDR3 region has the DNA TGTGCCAGCAGTTTTAGGGGGATGGAGCAGTACTTC.

The chain couples TRBV6-5 to TRBJ2-5; no clear D. The V and J ends lost 4 bases and 5 bases respectively, with 11 bases between them. The length of the CDR3 is 13 residues. CDR1 and CDR2 from the germline V gene are MNHEY and SVGAGI. The CDR3 spells CASSSDQGETQYF. CDR3 bases: TGTGCCAGCAGTTCCGACCAAGGGGAGACCCAGTACTTC.

A few counts support this clone. The genes are TRBV19 and TRBJ2-2; 10 nucleotides line up with TRBD2. This CDR3 region has 17 residues. Losses at the gene ends were 6 bases for V and 2 bases for J; bases not matched to a gene: 9. Looked up from germline, CDR1 is LNHDA and CDR2 is SQIVND (reference sequence). This CDR3 is CASSPQPSGGNTGELFF. The CDR3 bases are TGTGCCAGTAGCCCGCAGCCTAGCGGGGGTAACACCGGGGAGCTGTTTTTT.